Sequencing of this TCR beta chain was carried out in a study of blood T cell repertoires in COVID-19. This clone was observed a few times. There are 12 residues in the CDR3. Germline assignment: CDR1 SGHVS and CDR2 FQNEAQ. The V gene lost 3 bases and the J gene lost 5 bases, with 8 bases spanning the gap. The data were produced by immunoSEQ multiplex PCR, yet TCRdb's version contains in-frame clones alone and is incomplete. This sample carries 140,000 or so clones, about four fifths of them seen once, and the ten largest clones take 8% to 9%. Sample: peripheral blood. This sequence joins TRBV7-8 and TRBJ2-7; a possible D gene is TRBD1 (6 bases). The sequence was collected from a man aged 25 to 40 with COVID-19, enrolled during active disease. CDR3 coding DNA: TGTGCCAGCAGCTTTGGACAGCACGAGCAGTACTTC. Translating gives CASSFGQHEQYF.